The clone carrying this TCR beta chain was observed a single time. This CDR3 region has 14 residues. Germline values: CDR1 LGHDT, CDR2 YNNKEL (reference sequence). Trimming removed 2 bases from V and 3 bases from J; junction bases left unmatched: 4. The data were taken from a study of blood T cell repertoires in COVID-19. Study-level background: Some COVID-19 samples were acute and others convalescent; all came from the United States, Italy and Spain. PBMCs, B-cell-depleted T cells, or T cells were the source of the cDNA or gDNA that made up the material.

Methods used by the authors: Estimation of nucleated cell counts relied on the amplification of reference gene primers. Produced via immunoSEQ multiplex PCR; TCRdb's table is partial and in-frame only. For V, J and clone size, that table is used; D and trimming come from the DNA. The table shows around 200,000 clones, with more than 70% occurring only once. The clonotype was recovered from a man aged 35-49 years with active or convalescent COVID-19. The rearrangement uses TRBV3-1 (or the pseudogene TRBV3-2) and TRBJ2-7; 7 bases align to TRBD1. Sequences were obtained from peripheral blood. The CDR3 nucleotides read TGTGCCAGCAGCCAACAGGACAGGAGCTACGAGCAGTACTTC. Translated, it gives CASSQQDRSYEQYF.